This T cell receptor (beta chain) comes out of a study of control samples from healthy donors and cancer patients. Profiled with immunoSEQ multiplex PCR; TCRdb holds only in-frame clones, not every one. The sample has around 170,000 clones, about 90% seen once. Trimming shortened V by 2 bases and J by 4 bases, and 18 bases separated the two germline ends. Germline assignment: CDR1 SGHTA and CDR2 FQGTGA. The CDR3 has 16 residues. The genes are TRBV7-3 and TRBJ2-7; either TRBD1 or TRBD2 may supply D (5 bases each). The TCR was taken from a woman between 50 and 59 years old in good health. Sequenced: blood. CDR3 sequence: CASSLAGGVGAYEQYF. CDR3 nucleotides: TGTGCCAGCAGCTTAGCTGGGGGTGTAGGGGCGTACGAGCAGTACTTC.